This entry lists 10 T cell receptor beta chains sequenced from one sample in a study of neoadjuvant anti-PD-1 for oral cavity cancer. TCRdb keeps only in-frame clones here, not all; method: immunoSEQ multiplex PCR. The repertoire has 13,000 to 15,000 clones, 70% of them found once; the top ten carry around 3%. The sample here was PBMCs, taken before nivolumab (anti-PD-1) treatment. The receptors come from a person aged 35-79 years with oral cavity squamous cell carcinoma.

The chain couples TRBV5-6 to TRBJ1-2, with D perhaps TRBD1 (5 bases). The V and J ends lost 2 bases and 2 bases respectively, with 10 bases between them. The germline CDR1 and CDR2 sequences are SGHDT and YYEEEE. The CDR3 extends over 14 amino acids. DNA for the CDR3: TGTGCCAGCAGCTTACCAGGGACGAACTATGGCTACACCTTC. Translation: CASSLPGTNYGYTF.

V usage is TRBV11-2 and J usage is TRBJ1-4; D ambiguous. Trimming took off 8 bases at V and 3 bases at J, with 10 bases between the two ends. The CDR3 sequence is 13 residues long. Germline V CDR1 and CDR2: SGHAT, FQNNGV. CDR3 coding DNA: TGTGCCAGCGCCAGCAGCCCTAATGAAAAACTGTTTTTT. As protein: CASASSPNEKLFF.

J is TRBJ2-3 and V is TRBV11-2; D unresolved. Germline lookup yields CDR1 SGHAT and CDR2 FQNNGV. The CDR3 has 14 residues. V lost 0 bases to trimming and J lost 4 bases, with 8 bases between them. The CDR3 DNA follows: TGTGCCAGCAGCTTAGAGCCCTGGTCAGATACGCAGTATTTT. Its protein is CASSLEPWSDTQYF.

The chain links TRBV30 to TRBJ1-2; TRBD1 agrees at 10 bases. With 2 bases clipped from V and 2 bases from J, the junction kept 2 bases outside the gene matches. The CDR3 is 14 residues long. CDR1 GTSNPN and CDR2 SVGIG come from the germline V gene (reference sequence). CDR3 amino acids: CAWSSTGGNYGYTF. As DNA, the CDR3 is TGTGCCTGGAGTTCGACAGGGGGCAACTATGGCTACACCTTC.

This chain joins TRBV2 and TRBJ1-1; D perhaps matches TRBD1 (6 bases). From germline, CDR1 is SNHLY and CDR2 FYNNEI. This CDR3 region has 15 residues. Trimming removed 3 bases at V and 2 bases at J, with 13 bases between. Here the CDR3 reads CASSEEAGANTEAFF. The CDR3 DNA sequence: TGTGCCAGCAGTGAGGAGGCAGGGGCCAACACTGAAGCTTTCTTT. The full variable domain, with the rest looked up from reference TRBV2 and TRBJ1-1, is EPEVTQTPSHQVTQMGQEVILRCVPISNHLYFYWYRQILGQKVEFLVSFYNNEISEKSEIFDDQFSVERPDGSNFTLKIRSTKLEDSAMYFCASSEEAGANTEAFFGQGTRLTVV.

The gene calls are TRBV19 and TRBJ2-3, with 8 bases matching TRBD1. Trimming removed 4 bases from V and 0 bases from J; junction bases left unmatched: 6. The germline gives CDR1 LNHDA, CDR2 SQIVND (reference sequence). This CDR3 is built from 16 residues. As DNA, the CDR3 is TGTGCCAGTAGTAAGGTGGGGACAGGAAGCACAGATACGCAGTATTTT. Translated: CASSKVGTGSTDTQYF. Looking up the rest from reference TRBV19 and TRBJ2-3 gives the full variable domain: DGGITQSPKYLFRKEGQNVTLSCEQNLNHDAMYWYRQDPGQGLRLIYYSQIVNDFQKGDIAEGYSVSREKKESFPLTVTSAQKNPTAFYLCASSKVGTGSTDTQYFGPGTRLTVL.

The chain has TRBV5-1 and TRBJ2-5; TRBD2 matches at 14 bases. The CDR3 loop spans 16 amino acids. The germline gives CDR1 SGHRS, CDR2 YFSETQ. The junction had 2 bases not matched to a gene; V was cut back by 1 base and J by 3 bases. In DNA form, the CDR3 reads TGCGCCAGCAGCTTGTTGGGACTAGCGGGGGAAGAGACCCAGTACTTC. Its translation: CASSLLGLAGEETQYF.

The chain employs TRBV6-5 and TRBJ1-5, with D unresolved. Germline lookup yields CDR1 MNHEY and CDR2 SVGAGI. V was pared by 6 bases and J by 3 bases, with 12 bases between. The CDR3 extends over 14 amino acids. The chain's CDR3 is CASSHGEANQPQHF. As DNA, the CDR3 is TGTGCCAGCAGCCACGGGGAGGCCAATCAGCCCCAGCATTTT.

This chain joins TRBV6-1 and TRBJ2-5, with a weak D call TRBD1 (6 bases). Trimming removed 5 bases at V and 2 bases at J, with 15 bases between. The CDR3 length is 15 residues. Germline V gene lookup returns CDR1 MNHNS and CDR2 SASEGT. DNA for the CDR3: TGTGCCAGCAGTCTCCTCGGGACATTTCAAGAGACCCAGTACTTC. As protein: CASSLLGTFQETQYF.

This clone has only one observation. The J gene is TRBJ1-1, the V gene TRBV9; maybe TRBD1 (5 bases). Trimming cost V 2 bases and J 5 bases, with 13 bases left between them. This CDR3 comprises 14 residues. Germline CDR1 and CDR2: SGDLS and YYNGEE. The CDR3 reads CASSVGRWGTEAFF. CDR3 coding DNA: TGTGCCAGCAGCGTGGGACGATGGGGGACTGAAGCTTTCTTT.